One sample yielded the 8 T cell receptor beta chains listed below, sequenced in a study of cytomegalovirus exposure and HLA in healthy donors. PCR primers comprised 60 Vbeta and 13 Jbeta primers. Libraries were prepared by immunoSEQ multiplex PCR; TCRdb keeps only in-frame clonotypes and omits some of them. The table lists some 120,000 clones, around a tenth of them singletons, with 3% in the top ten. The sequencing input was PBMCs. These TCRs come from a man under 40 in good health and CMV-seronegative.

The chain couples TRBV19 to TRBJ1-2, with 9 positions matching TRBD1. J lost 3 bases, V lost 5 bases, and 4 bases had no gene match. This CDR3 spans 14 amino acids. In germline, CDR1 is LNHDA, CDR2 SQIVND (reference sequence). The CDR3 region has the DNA TGTGCCAGTAGTGCACAGGGGGCTTACTATGGCTACACCTTC. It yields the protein CASSAQGAYYGYTF.

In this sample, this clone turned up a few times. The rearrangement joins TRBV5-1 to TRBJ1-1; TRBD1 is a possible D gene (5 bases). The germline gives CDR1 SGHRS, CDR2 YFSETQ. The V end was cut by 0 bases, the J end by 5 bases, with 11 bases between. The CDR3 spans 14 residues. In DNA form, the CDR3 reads TGCGCCAGCAGCTTGGGCGGGGACCGGACTGAAGCTTTCTTT. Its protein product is CASSLGGDRTEAFF.

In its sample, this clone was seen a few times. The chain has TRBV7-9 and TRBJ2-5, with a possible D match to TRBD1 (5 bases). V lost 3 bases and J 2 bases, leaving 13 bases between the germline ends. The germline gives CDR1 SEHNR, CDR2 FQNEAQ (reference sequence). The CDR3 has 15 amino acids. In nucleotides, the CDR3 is TGTGCCAGCAGCTTCTCTTGGACATATCAAGAGACCCAGTACTTC. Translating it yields CASSFSWTYQETQYF.

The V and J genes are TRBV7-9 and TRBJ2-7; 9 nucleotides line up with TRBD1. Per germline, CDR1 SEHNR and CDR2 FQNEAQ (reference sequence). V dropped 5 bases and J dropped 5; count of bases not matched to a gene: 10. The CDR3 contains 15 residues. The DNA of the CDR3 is TGTGCCAGCAGCCAACAGGGGGCTAGGACTAACGAGCAGTACTTC. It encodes CASSQQGARTNEQYF. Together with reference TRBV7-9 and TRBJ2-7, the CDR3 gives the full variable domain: DTGVSQNPRHKITKRGQNVTFRCDPISEHNRLYWYRQTLGQGPEFLTYFQNEAQLEKSRLLSDRFSAERPKGSFSTLEIQRTEQGDSAMYLCASSQQGARTNEQYFGPGTRLTVT.

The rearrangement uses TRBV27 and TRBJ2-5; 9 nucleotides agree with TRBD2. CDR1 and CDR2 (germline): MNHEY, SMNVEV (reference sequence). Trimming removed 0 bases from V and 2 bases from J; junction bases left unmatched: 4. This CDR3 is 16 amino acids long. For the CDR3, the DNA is TGTGCCAGCAGTTTATCCGGCGGGAGGGGACAAGAGACCCAGTACTTC. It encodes CASSLSGGRGQETQYF.

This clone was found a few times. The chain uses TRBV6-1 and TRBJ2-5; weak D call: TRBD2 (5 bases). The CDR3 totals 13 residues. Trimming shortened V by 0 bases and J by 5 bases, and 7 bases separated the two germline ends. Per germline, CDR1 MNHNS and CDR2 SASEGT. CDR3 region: CASSEASGETQYF. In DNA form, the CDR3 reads TGTGCCAGCAGTGAAGCCTCGGGGGAGACCCAGTACTTC.

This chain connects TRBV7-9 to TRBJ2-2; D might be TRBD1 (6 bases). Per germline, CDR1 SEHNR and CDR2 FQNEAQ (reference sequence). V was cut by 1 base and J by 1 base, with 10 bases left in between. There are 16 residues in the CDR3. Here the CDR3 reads CASSLGGTLNTGELFF. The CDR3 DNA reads TGTGCCAGCAGCTTAGGGGGGACACTGAACACCGGGGAGCTGTTTTTT.

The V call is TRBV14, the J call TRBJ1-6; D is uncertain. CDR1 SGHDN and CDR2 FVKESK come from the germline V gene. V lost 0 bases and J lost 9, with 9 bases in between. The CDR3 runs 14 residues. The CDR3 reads CASSQDPYSSPLHF. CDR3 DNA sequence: TGTGCCAGCAGCCAAGACCCTTACTCTTCACCCCTCCACTTT.